This passage covers 29 T cell receptor beta chains from one sample sequenced in a study of long-term antiretroviral therapy in people with HIV. immunoSEQ v3.0 was run at survey level. Clones were read by immunoSEQ multiplex PCR, and TCRdb kept only the in-frame ones, dropping some. The profile covers 10,000 or so clones, with 81% appearing a single time and around a sixth taken by the ten largest. Sample: unsorted PBMCs, taken 0.7 years after starting antiretroviral therapy. All receptors come from a man aged 40-50 years with HIV.

The V and J genes are TRBV6-5 and TRBJ2-5, with a weak D call TRBD1 (6 bases). The CDR3 spans 12 residues. Germline CDR1 is MNHEY and CDR2 is SVGAGI. V gave up 5 bases and J gave up 4 bases, with 8 bases separating them. The CDR3 is CASSPGVETQYF. CDR3 coding DNA: TGTGCCAGCAGTCCAGGGGTAGAGACCCAGTACTTC.

V usage is TRBV7-3 and J usage is TRBJ2-3; D is possibly TRBD2 (6 bases). V gave up 6 bases and J gave up 0 bases, with 13 bases separating them. The CDR3 is 15 amino acids. CDR1 and CDR2 from the germline V gene are SGHTA and FQGTGA. The CDR3 loop is CASSPSGGSTDTQYF. The CDR3 coding sequence is TGTGCCAGCAGTCCCAGTGGAGGGAGCACAGATACGCAGTATTTT.

The V gene is TRBV30, the J gene TRBJ2-2; D is undetermined. V was trimmed by 0 bases and J by 2 bases, leaving 10 bases between them. Per the germline V gene, CDR1 is GTSNPN and CDR2 is SVGIG (reference sequence). The CDR3 contains 15 residues. In DNA form, the CDR3 reads TGTGCCTGGAGTGTACAGACCTTAAACACCGGGGAGCTGTTTTTT. Translating it yields CAWSVQTLNTGELFF.

The rearrangement joins TRBV6-6 to TRBJ1-1; D not certain. CDR1 and CDR2 from the germline V gene are MNHNY and SVGAGI (reference sequence). This CDR3 has 12 residues. V lost 4 bases to trimming and J lost 1 base, with 4 bases between them. The CDR3 is CASSLSNTEAFF. The CDR3 DNA is TGTGCCAGCAGTTTATCGAACACTGAAGCTTTCTTT.

V usage is TRBV5-4 and J usage is TRBJ2-6, with 8 nucleotides matching TRBD2. The V gene's germline CDR1 is SGHNT and CDR2 YYREEE (reference sequence). The V gene end was trimmed by 0 bases and the J gene end by 1 base; junction bases not matched to a gene: 6. The CDR3 runs 18 residues. CDR3 sequence: CASSLGLAGRSGANVLTF. The CDR3, as DNA: TGTGCCAGCAGCTTGGGGTTAGCGGGACGTTCTGGGGCCAACGTCCTGACTTTC.

The CDR3 sequence is CASSVGAGTGAEQYF. The CDR3 coding sequence is TGTGCCAGCAGCGTAGGGGCAGGGACAGGGGCCGAGCAGTACTTC. This chain connects TRBV9 to TRBJ2-7, with 10 positions matching TRBD1. Germline CDR1 reads SGDLS; CDR2 reads YYNGEE. Losses at the gene ends were 0 bases for V and 6 bases for J; bases not matched to a gene: 6. CDR3 length equals 15 residues. The variable domain in full, completed from reference TRBV9 and TRBJ2-7, reads DSGVTQTPKHLITATGQRVTLRCSPRSGDLSVYWYQQSLDQGLQFLIQYYNGEERAKGNILERFSAQQFPDLHSELNLSSLELGDSALYFCASSVGAGTGAEQYFGPGTRLTVT.

The chain has TRBV7-6 and TRBJ2-7, with D possibly being TRBD1 (5 bases). The CDR3 runs to 14 residues. V was cut by 5 bases and J by 4 bases, with 15 bases left in between. CDR1 is SGHVS and CDR2 is FNYEAQ in the germline V gene. The CDR3, as DNA: TGTGCCAGCAGCGGGAAGGGGCGGTGGTACGAGCAGTACTTC. It translates to CASSGKGRWYEQYF.

This chain uses TRBV11-3 with TRBJ2-7; 8 bases are shared with TRBD1. Germline values: CDR1 SGHNT, CDR2 YENEEA. V gave up 5 bases and J gave up 4 bases; unmatched junction bases: 7. This CDR3 spans 14 amino acids. The CDR3 here is CASSPRTGMYEQYF. The CDR3 region has the DNA TGTGCCAGCAGCCCCCGGACAGGGATGTACGAGCAGTACTTC.

This chain connects TRBV20-1 to TRBJ1-2; D gene uncertain. The V end was cut by 5 bases, the J end by 4 bases, with 8 bases between. The CDR3 loop spans 11 amino acids. CDR1 and CDR2 (germline): DFQATT, SNEGSKA (reference sequence). CDR3 sequence reads: CSAHSPYGYTF. The CDR3 nucleotides are TGCAGTGCTCACTCGCCCTATGGCTACACCTTC.

This clone was seen just once. V gene TRBV12-5 combines with J gene TRBJ1-5; 7 bases line up with TRBD1. This CDR3 has 17 residues. V was clipped by 6 bases and J by 0 bases; unmatched bases: 11. CDR1 is LGHNT and CDR2 is FRNRAP in the germline V gene. The CDR3 DNA is TGTGCTAGTGGCCAGACGCGGGACAGCTTTAGCAATCAGCCCCAGCATTTT. It encodes CASGQTRDSFSNQPQHF.

This clone was seen only once. The rearrangement links TRBV5-6 to TRBJ2-2; D may be TRBD2 (6 bases). V was trimmed by 1 base and J by 3 bases, leaving 7 bases between them. The V gene's germline CDR1 is SGHDT and CDR2 YYEEEE. The CDR3 runs to 14 residues. The CDR3 sequence: CASSLTSYTGELFF. For the CDR3, the DNA is TGTGCCAGCAGCTTGACTAGCTACACCGGGGAGCTGTTTTTT.

A few counts support this clone. V gene TRBV28 combines with J gene TRBJ1-2; no firm D call. CDR1 and CDR2 from the germline V gene are MDHEN and SYDVKM. The CDR3 consists of 12 residues. V was pared by 2 bases and J by 5 bases, with 6 bases between. The CDR3 bases are TGTGCCAGCAGTTTAAGCCGATATGGCTACACCTTC. Amino acids: CASSLSRYGYTF.

The chain links TRBV5-1 to TRBJ2-3; 10 bases match TRBD1. The trim removed 2 bases at V and 2 bases at J, leaving 5 bases unmatched. The CDR3 is made up of 16 amino acids. The germline CDR1 and CDR2 sequences are SGHRS and YFSETQ. The CDR3 region has the DNA TGCGCCAGCAGCTTTGCGGGACAGGGGCCCACAGATACGCAGTATTTT. It encodes CASSFAGQGPTDTQYF.

V gene TRBV6-5 combines with J gene TRBJ1-3; D perhaps matches TRBD1 (6 bases). The germline gives CDR1 MNHEY, CDR2 SVGAGI. V dropped 4 bases and J dropped 0 bases, with 10 bases sitting between them. The CDR3 consists of 15 residues. The CDR3 coding sequence is TGTGCCAGCAGTTGGAACAGGGTCTCTGGAAACACCATATATTTT. This encodes CASSWNRVSGNTIYF.

This clone was detected a few times. V and J are TRBV14 and TRBJ2-3; 9 bases fit TRBD2. The germline V gene encodes CDR1 SGHDN and CDR2 FVKESK. V shed 6 bases and J 1 base; nucleotides not matched to a gene: 14. This CDR3 contains 18 residues. CDR3 protein: CASSYRAGGLTGTDTQYF. DNA for the CDR3: TGTGCCAGCAGTTACCGAGCGGGAGGTTTAACCGGCACAGATACGCAGTATTTT.

The V call is TRBV27, the J call TRBJ1-2, with a possible D match to TRBD1 (5 bases). CDR1 is MNHEY and CDR2 is SMNVEV in the germline V gene (reference sequence). V was trimmed by 3 bases and J by 6 bases, leaving 14 bases between them. CDR3 length: 14 amino acids. The CDR3 region is CASSFRDGANGYTF. The DNA of the CDR3 is TGTGCCAGCAGTTTCCGCGACGGGGCTAATGGCTACACCTTC.

In its sample, this clone was seen a few times. V usage is TRBV25-1 and J usage is TRBJ2-3, with a weak D call TRBD2 (5 bases). Trimming stripped 0 bases from V and 1 base from J, with 5 bases between. Germline values: CDR1 MGHDK, CDR2 SYGVNS. The CDR3 contains 14 residues. CDR3 sequence reads: CASSEYSGTDTQYF. The CDR3 DNA is TGTGCCAGCAGTGAATATAGCGGCACAGATACGCAGTATTTT.

The genes are TRBV15 and TRBJ2-7, with D unclear. The V gene lost 4 bases and the J gene lost 1 base, with 20 bases spanning the gap. This CDR3 contains 17 residues. Germline V CDR1 and CDR2: LNHNV, YYDKDF (reference sequence). CDR3 residues: CATSTARSGRGSYEQYF. DNA of the CDR3: TGTGCCACCAGCACCGCTCGTTCCGGAAGAGGTTCCTACGAGCAGTACTTC.

The gene calls are TRBV2 and TRBJ2-1; tentative D call: TRBD1 (5 bases). Trimming took off 2 bases at V and 14 bases at J, with 10 bases between the two ends. Germline-derived CDR1 and CDR2 are SNHLY and FYNNEI. There are 11 residues in the CDR3. CDR3: CASSETLGEFF. As DNA, the CDR3 is TGTGCCAGCAGTGAAACCCTAGGGGAGTTCTTC.

This clone was seen a few times. V is TRBV30 and J is TRBJ1-2; D might be TRBD1 (5 bases). The V gene's germline CDR1 is GTSNPN and CDR2 SVGIG (reference sequence). The CDR3 sequence is 11 residues long. V was cut by 1 base and J by 7 bases, with 7 bases left in between. In nucleotides, the CDR3 is TGTGCCTGGAGTGGCGGGGGTGGCTACACCTTC. Its translation is CAWSGGGGYTF. Looking up the rest from reference TRBV30 and TRBJ1-2 gives the full variable domain: SQTIHQWPATLVQPVGSPLSLECTVEGTSNPNLYWYRQAAGRGLQLLFYSVGIGQISSEVPQNLSASRPQDRQFILSSKKLLLSDSGFYLCAWSGGGGYTFGSGTRLTVV.

The genes are TRBV30 and TRBJ2-5; tentatively, D is TRBD2 (6 bases). Germline V gives CDR1 GTSNPN, CDR2 SVGIG (reference sequence). Trimming stripped 0 bases from V and 5 bases from J, with 10 bases between. This CDR3 has 13 amino acids. In nucleotides, the CDR3 is TGTGCCTGGAGTGTCGGGGGACGGGAGACCCAGTACTTC. Its translation is CAWSVGGRETQYF. Variable domain in full (rest from reference TRBV30 and TRBJ2-5): SQTIHQWPATLVQPVGSPLSLECTVEGTSNPNLYWYRQAAGRGLQLLFYSVGIGQISSEVPQNLSASRPQDRQFILSSKKLLLSDSGFYLCAWSVGGRETQYFGPGTRLLVL.

There are a few counts of this clone. The chain recombines TRBV9 with TRBJ2-7, with D perhaps being TRBD1 or TRBD2 (5 bases each). This CDR3 has 13 residues. CDR1 SGDLS and CDR2 YYNGEE come from the germline V gene. The ends were cut back, 1 base at V and 5 bases at J, with 10 bases in the middle. DNA for the CDR3: TGTGCCAGCAGCGTAAGAGGGGTGGACGAGCAGTACTTC. This encodes CASSVRGVDEQYF.

The V call is TRBV28, the J call TRBJ2-7; 12 nucleotides line up with TRBD2. The germline V gene has CDR1 MDHEN and CDR2 SYDVKM. There are 16 residues in the CDR3. Germline trimming cut 6 bases from V and 5 bases from J; bases unmatched to any gene: 11. The CDR3 loop reads CASSNTQTSGSDEQYF. The CDR3 DNA is TGTGCCAGCAGCAATACGCAGACTAGCGGGAGCGACGAGCAGTACTTC.

This chain uses TRBV27 with TRBJ2-2; 11 bases match TRBD2. Germline V gives CDR1 MNHEY, CDR2 SMNVEV (reference sequence). V trimming: 4 bases; J trimming: 4 bases; junction bases outside the gene matches: 5. The CDR3 is made up of 16 amino acids. CDR3 nucleotide sequence: TGTGCCAGCAGTTCAACTAGCGGGAGTGTCACCGGGGAGCTGTTTTTT. Translation: CASSSTSGSVTGELFF.

The chain recombines TRBV29-1 with TRBJ2-1; unclear D gene. The V and J ends lost 4 bases and 8 bases respectively, with 18 bases between them. Germline CDR1 and CDR2: SQVTM and ANQGSEA. The CDR3 spans 14 residues. The CDR3 bases are TGCAGCGTTGCCCCCCCCCTCTCTGGGGATGAGCAGTTCTTC. Translated, it gives CSVAPPLSGDEQFF.

The CDR3 DNA reads TGTGCCAGCAGTTTCGTAGCGGGAGTGGCAGATACGCAGTATTTT. Amino acid sequence: CASSFVAGVADTQYF. V gene TRBV27 combines with J gene TRBJ2-3, with 9 bases aligning to TRBD2. V was pared by 3 bases and J by 4 bases, with 5 bases of the junction left unmatched. The CDR3 runs 15 residues. Germline V gene sequence: CDR1 MNHEY, CDR2 SMNVEV (reference sequence).

V is TRBV7-3 and J is TRBJ1-3; D remains unclear. The germline gives CDR1 SGHTA, CDR2 FQGTGA. The ends were cut back, 5 bases at V and 7 bases at J, with 18 bases in the middle. CDR3 length equals 15 residues. CDR3: CASSPDPPGRNTIYF. CDR3 nucleotides: TGTGCCAGCAGCCCGGACCCTCCTGGACGGAACACCATATATTTT.

Here the CDR3 reads CASSLLASSSYEQYF. The CDR3 DNA reads TGTGCCAGCAGTTTGTTGGCCTCATCTTCCTACGAGCAGTACTTC. The chain couples TRBV28 to TRBJ2-7; no definite D call. The CDR3 consists of 15 residues. Germline lookup yields CDR1 MDHEN and CDR2 SYDVKM. V lost 3 bases and J 1 base, leaving 13 bases between the germline ends.

The chain combines TRBV11-2 with TRBJ2-1; a weak D match, TRBD1 (7 bases). Between the trimmed V and J ends, which lost 2 bases and 9 bases, there was a span of 20 bases. This CDR3 region has 16 residues. Per the germline V gene, CDR1 is SGHAT and CDR2 is FQNNGV. The CDR3 loop reads CASSLRRGQAPGEQFF. CDR3 DNA: TGTGCCAGCAGCTTAAGGAGGGGGCAGGCTCCGGGTGAGCAGTTCTTC.